This entry features one T cell receptor (beta chain) sequence. Its antigen remains unidentified. The CDR3 is 15 amino acids. The V gene's germline CDR1 is SGHVS and CDR2 FNYEAQ. V was shortened by 4 bases and J by 2 bases, with 12 bases between the two germline ends. This specimen comes from a study of cytomegalovirus exposure and HLA in healthy donors. Study-level results: Analyzed later, association rates of TCRs varied across HLA loci, with DRB1 most and HLA-C fewest. Equally common other TCR beta chains were less clonally expanded than HLA-associated ones, a later analysis found. Apart from CMV serostatus, no immune exposure information was available.

The PCR ran on 60 Vbeta and 13 Jbeta primers. The repertoire was sequenced with immunoSEQ multiplex PCR; TCRdb's copy has only in-frame clones and lacks some. This sample has over 150,000 clones; about 83% occur once, and the top ten carry 4.8%. Source material: PBMCs. This TCR came from a girl aged 10 to 17 in good health and CMV-seropositive. The V call is TRBV7-6, the J call TRBJ2-1; D perhaps matches TRBD2 (6 bases). DNA for the CDR3: TGTGCCAGCAGCTCGGCGGGGTCTACCTACAATGAGCAGTTCTTC. It encodes CASSSAGSTYNEQFF.